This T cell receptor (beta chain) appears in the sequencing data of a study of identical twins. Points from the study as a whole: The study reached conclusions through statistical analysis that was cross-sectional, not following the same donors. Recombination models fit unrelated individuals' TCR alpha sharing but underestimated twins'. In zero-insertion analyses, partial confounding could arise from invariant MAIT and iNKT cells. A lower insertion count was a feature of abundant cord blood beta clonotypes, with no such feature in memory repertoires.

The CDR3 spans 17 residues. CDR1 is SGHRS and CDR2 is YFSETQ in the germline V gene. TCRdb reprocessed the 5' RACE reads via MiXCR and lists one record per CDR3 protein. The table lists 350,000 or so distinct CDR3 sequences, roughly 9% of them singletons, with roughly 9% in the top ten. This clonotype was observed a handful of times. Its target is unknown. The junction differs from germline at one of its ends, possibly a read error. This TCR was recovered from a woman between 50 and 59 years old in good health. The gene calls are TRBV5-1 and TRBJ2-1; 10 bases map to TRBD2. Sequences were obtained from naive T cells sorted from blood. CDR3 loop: CASSWGITSGVYNDQFF. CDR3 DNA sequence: TGCGCCAGCAGCTGGGGAATCACTAGCGGGGTTTACAATGATCAGTTCTTC.